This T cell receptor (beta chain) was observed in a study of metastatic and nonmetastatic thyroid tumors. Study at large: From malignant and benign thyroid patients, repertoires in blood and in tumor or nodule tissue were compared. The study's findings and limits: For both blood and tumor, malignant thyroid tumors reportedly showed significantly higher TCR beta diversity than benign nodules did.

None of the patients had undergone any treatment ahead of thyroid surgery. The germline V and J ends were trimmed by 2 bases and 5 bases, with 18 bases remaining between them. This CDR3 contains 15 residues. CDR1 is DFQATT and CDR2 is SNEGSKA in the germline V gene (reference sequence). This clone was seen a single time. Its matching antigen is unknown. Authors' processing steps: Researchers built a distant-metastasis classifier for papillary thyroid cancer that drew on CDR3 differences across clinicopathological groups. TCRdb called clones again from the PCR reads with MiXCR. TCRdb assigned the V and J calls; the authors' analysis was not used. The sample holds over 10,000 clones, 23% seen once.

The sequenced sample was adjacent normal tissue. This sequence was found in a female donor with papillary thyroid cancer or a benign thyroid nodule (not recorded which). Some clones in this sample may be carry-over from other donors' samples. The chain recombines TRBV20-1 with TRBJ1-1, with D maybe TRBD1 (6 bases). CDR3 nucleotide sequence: TGCAGTGCTAGACATCTGGGGGGCGGGTTGACTGAAGCTTTCTTT. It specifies CSARHLGGGLTEAFF.